Here is one TCR beta chain with its context. Its antigen is unidentified. Assay: immunoSEQ multiplex PCR; the TCRdb copy retains only in-frame clones and omits some. The sample yields about 120,000 clones, roughly 88% seen once. The time point denotes: week 11, during vaccination. A single vaccine dose contained 300 ug of mutant IDH1 20-mer peptide, and topical imiquimod was used with it. This sample was taken from a study of a mutant IDH1 vaccine in newly diagnosed glioma. Points from the study as a whole: Immune responses induced by the vaccine were seen in roughly 93% of patients, spanning multiple MHC alleles.

Sequencing was performed on PBMCs, taken from a glioma patient whose treatment included an IDH1 peptide vaccine. This receptor was obtained from a woman in her 50s with glioma.

The CDR3 loop reads CASSSGLAGGQLAKNIQYF. The CDR3 DNA reads as TGTGCCAGCAGCTCAGGACTAGCGGGAGGCCAGCTGGCCAAAAACATTCAGTACTTC. V is TRBV7-8 and J is TRBJ2-4; 14 nucleotides line up with TRBD2. The V segment lost 4 bases and the J segment 1 base; nucleotides outside the gene matches: 9. The CDR3 is made up of 19 amino acids. CDR1 is SGHVS and CDR2 is FQNEAQ in the germline V gene.